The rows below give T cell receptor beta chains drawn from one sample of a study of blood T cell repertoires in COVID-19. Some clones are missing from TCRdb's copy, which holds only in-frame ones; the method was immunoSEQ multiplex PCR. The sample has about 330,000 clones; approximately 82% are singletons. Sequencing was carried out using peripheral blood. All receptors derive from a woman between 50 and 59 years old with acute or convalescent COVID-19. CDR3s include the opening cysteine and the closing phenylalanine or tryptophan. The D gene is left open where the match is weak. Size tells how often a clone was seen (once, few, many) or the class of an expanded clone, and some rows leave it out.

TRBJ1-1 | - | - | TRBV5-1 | TGCGCCAGCAGCTTGTTGGGGAGCGCGACTGAAGCTTTCTTT | CASSLLGSATEAFF
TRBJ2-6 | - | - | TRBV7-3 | TGTGCCAGCAGCGTACAGGGAGCTGGGGCCAACGTCCTGACTTTC | CASSVQGAGANVLTF
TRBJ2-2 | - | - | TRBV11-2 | TGTGCCAGCAGCTCAGCCGGGGAGCTGTTTTTT | CASSSAGELFF
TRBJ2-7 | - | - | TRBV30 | TGTGCCTGGAGACGGGGCTACGAGCAGTACTTC | CAWRRGYEQYF
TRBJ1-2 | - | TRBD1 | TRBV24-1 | TGTGCCACCAGTGACGTCAGACAGGGCAATGGCTACACCTTC | CATSDVRQGNGYTF
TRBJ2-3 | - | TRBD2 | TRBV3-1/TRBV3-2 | TGTGCCAGCAGCCCACCGGGACTAGCGGGGAAGCAGTATTTT | CASSPPGLAGKQYF
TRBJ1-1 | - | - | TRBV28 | TGTGCCAGCAGTTTTGGAGGGACTGAAGCTTTCTTT | CASSFGGTEAFF
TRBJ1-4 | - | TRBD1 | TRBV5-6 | TGTGCCAGCAGGGACAGGGGGCGCGGTGCTAATGAAAAACTGTTTTTT | CASRDRGRGANEKLFF
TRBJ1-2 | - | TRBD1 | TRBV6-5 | TGTGCCAGCAGCGAGGACAGGGGATTAGATGGCTACACCTTC | CASSEDRGLDGYTF
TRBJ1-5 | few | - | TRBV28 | TGTGCCAGCAGTCCGGTCGGGGGGGTTAGCAATCAGCCCCAGCATTTT | CASSPVGGVSNQPQHF
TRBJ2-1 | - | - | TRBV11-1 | TGTGCCAGCAGCTTAGACGGACTAAACGATGAGCAGTTCTTC | CASSLDGLNDEQFF
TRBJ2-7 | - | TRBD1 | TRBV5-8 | TGTGCCAGCAGCTACGGACAGGGGGACGAGCAGTACTTC | CASSYGQGDEQYF
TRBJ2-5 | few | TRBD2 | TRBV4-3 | TGCGCCAGCAGCCGAGAATGGCGGGAGGGAGAGACCCAGTACTTC | CASSREWREGETQYF
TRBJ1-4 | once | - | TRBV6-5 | TGTGCCAGCAGTTCTCACGGGGATAAAAATAATGAAAAACTGTTTTTT | CASSSHGDKNNEKLFF
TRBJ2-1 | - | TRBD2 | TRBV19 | TGTGCCAGTATCGGGACTAGCGGCTTGTACAATGAGCAGTTCTTC | CASIGTSGLYNEQFF
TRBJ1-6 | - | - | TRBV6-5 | TGTGCCAGCAGGGACAGAACTAATTCACCCCTCCACTTT | CASRDRTNSPLHF